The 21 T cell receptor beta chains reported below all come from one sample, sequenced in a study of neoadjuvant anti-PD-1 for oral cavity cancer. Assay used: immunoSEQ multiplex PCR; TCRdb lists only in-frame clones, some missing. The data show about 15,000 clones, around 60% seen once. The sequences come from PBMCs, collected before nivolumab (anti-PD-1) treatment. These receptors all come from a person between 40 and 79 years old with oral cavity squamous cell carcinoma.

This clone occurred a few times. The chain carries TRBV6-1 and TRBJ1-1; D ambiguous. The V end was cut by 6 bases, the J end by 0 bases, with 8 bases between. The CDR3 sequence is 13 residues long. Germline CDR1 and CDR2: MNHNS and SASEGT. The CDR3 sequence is CASRASMNTEAFF. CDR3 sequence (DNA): TGTGCCAGCAGGGCCTCTATGAACACTGAAGCTTTCTTT.

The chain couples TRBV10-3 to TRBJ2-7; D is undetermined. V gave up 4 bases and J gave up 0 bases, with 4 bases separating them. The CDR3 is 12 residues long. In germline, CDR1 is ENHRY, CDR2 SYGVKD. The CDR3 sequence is CAISGGSYEQYF. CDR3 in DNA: TGTGCCATCAGTGGAGGCTCCTACGAGCAGTACTTC.

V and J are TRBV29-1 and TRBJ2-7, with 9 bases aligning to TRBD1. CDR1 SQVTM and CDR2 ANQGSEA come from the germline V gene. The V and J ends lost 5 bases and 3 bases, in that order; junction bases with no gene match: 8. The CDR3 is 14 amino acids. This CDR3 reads CSVLSGTGNYEQYF. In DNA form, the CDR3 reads TGCAGCGTTCTAAGCGGGACAGGGAACTACGAGCAGTACTTC.

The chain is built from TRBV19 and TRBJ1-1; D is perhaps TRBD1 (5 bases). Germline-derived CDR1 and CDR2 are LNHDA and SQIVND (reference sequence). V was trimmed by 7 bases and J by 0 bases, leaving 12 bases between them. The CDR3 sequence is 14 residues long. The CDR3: CASKESGLNTEAFF. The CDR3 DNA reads TGTGCCAGTAAAGAGTCGGGGCTGAACACTGAAGCTTTCTTT.

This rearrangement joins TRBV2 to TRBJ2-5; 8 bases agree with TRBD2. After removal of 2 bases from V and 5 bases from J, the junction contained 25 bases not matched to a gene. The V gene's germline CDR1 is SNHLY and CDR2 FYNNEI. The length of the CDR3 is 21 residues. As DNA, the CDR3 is TGTGCCAGCAGTGAACTGGGAGCCGGGACTAGGTTGGTCTCTGATCAGGAGACCCAGTACTTC. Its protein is CASSELGAGTRLVSDQETQYF. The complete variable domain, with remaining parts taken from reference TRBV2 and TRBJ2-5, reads EPEVTQTPSHQVTQMGQEVILRCVPISNHLYFYWYRQILGQKVEFLVSFYNNEISEKSEIFDDQFSVERPDGSNFTLKIRSTKLEDSAMYFCASSELGAGTRLVSDQETQYFGPGTRLLVL.

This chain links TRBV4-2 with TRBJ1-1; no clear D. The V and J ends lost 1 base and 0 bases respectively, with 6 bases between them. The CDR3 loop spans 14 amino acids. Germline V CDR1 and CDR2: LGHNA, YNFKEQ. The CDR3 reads CASSQGEVNTEAFF. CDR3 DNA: TGTGCCAGCAGCCAAGGTGAGGTGAACACTGAAGCTTTCTTT.

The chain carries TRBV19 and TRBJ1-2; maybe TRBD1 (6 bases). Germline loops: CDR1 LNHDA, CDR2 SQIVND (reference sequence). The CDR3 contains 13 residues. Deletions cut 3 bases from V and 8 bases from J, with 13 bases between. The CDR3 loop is CASSITRGRGYTF. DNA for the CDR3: TGTGCCAGTAGTATCACCAGGGGCCGCGGCTACACCTTC.

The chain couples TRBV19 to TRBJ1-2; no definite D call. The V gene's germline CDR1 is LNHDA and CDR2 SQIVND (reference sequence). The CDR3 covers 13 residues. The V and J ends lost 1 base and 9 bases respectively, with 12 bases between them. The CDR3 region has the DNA TGTGCCAGTAGTATAGGCTATCGAGGAAGCTACACCTTC. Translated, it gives CASSIGYRGSYTF.

The CDR3 loop is CASSLQAEAEKLFF. The DNA of the CDR3 is TGTGCCAGCAGCTTACAGGCAGAGGCTGAAAAACTGTTTTTT. The chain recombines TRBV11-1 with TRBJ1-4, with D unclear. There are 14 residues in the CDR3. Per germline, CDR1 SGHAT and CDR2 FQDESV (reference sequence). Trimming pared 2 bases from V and 7 bases from J, leaving 11 bases between.

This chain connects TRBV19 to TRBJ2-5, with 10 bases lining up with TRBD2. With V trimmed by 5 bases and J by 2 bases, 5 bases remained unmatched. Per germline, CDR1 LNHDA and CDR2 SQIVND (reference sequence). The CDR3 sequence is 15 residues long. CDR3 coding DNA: TGTGCCAGTAGTCCTCAGGGACTAGCGCAAGAGACCCAGTACTTC. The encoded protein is CASSPQGLAQETQYF.

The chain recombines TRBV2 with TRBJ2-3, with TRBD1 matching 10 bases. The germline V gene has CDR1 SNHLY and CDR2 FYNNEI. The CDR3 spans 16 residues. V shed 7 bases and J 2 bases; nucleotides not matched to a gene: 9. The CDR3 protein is CASIEGQGRPTDTQYF. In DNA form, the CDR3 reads TGTGCCAGCATCGAGGGACAGGGGCGCCCCACAGATACGCAGTATTTT.

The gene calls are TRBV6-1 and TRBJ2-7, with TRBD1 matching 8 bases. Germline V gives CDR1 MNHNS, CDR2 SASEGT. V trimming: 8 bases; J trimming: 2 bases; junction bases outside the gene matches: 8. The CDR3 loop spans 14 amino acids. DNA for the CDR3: TGTGCCAGCTCTTTCGGGACAGGTCCCTACGAGCAGTACTTC. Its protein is CASSFGTGPYEQYF.

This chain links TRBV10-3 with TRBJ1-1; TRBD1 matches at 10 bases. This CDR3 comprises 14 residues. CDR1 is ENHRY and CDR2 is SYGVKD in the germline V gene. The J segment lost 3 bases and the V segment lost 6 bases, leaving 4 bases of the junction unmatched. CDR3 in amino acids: CAIRQGQGDTEAFF. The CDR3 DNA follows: TGTGCCATCAGACAAGGACAGGGGGACACTGAAGCTTTCTTT.

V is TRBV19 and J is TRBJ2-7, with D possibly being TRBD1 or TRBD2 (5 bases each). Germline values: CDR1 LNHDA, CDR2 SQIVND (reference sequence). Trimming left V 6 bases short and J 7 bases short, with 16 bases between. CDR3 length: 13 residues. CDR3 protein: CASSPGRTIEQYF. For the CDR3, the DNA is TGTGCCAGTAGCCCGGGACGGACCATTGAGCAGTACTTC. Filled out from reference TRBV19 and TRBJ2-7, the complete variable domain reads DGGITQSPKYLFRKEGQNVTLSCEQNLNHDAMYWYRQDPGQGLRLIYYSQIVNDFQKGDIAEGYSVSREKKESFPLTVTSAQKNPTAFYLCASSPGRTIEQYFGPGTRLTVT.

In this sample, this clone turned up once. The CDR3: CASSLGQGGNAYEQYF. Written as DNA, the CDR3 is TGTGCCAGCAGCTTAGGACAGGGAGGTAACGCCTACGAGCAGTACTTC. The chain couples TRBV7-6 to TRBJ2-7; weak D call: TRBD1 (7 bases). V was cut by 1 base and J by 2 bases, with 15 bases left in between. Germline V gene lookup returns CDR1 SGHVS and CDR2 FNYEAQ. This CDR3 region has 16 residues.

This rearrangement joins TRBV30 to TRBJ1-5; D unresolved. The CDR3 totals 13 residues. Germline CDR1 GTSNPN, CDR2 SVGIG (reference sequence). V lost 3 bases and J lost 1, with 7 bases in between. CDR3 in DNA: TGTGCCTGGAGCCTGAAGAGCAATCAGCCCCAGCATTTT. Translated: CAWSLKSNQPQHF.

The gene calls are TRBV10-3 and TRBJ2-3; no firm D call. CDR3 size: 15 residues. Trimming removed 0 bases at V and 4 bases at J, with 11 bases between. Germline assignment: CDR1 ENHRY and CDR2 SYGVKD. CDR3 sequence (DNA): TGTGCCATCAGTGAGTCCGTGGTACTCTCAGATACGCAGTATTTT. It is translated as CAISESVVLSDTQYF.

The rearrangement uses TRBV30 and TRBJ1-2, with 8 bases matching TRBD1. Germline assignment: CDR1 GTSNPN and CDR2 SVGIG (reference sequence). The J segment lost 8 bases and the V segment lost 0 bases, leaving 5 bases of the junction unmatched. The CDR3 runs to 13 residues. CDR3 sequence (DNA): TGTGCCTGGAGTGTGAGAGACAGGGGAGGCTACACCTTC. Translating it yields CAWSVRDRGGYTF.

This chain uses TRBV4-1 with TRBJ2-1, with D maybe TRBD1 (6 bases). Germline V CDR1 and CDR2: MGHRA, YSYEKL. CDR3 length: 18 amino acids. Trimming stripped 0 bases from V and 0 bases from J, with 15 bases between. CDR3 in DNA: TGCGCCAGCAGCCAAGACGCTTTGGGGGCGAGCTCCTACAATGAGCAGTTCTTC. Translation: CASSQDALGASSYNEQFF.

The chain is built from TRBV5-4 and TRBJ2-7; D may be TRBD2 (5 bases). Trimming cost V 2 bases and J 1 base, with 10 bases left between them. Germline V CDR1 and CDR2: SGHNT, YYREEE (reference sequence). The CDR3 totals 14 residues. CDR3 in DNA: TGTGCCAGCAGCTTTTCCGGGATGTCCTACGAGCAGTACTTC. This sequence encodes CASSFSGMSYEQYF. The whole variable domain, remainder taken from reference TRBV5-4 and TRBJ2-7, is ETGVTQSPTHLIKTRGQQVTLRCSSQSGHNTVSWYQQALGQGPQFIFQYYREEENGRGNFPPRFSGLQFPNYSSELNVNALELDDSALYLCASSFSGMSYEQYFGPGTRLTVT.

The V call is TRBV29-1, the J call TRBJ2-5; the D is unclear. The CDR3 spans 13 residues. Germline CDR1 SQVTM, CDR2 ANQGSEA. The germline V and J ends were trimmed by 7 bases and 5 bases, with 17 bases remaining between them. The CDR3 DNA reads TGCAGCGCCCGGATAGAAGGGCGGGAGACCCAGTACTTC. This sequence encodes CSARIEGRETQYF.